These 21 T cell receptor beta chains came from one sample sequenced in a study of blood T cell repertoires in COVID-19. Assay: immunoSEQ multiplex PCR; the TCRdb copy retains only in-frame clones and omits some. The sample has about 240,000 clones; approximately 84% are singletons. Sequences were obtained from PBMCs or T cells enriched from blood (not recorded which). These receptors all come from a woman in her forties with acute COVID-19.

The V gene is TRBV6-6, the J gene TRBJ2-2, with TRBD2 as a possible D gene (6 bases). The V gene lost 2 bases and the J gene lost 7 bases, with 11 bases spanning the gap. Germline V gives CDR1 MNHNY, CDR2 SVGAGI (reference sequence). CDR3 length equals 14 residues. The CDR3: CASSYGGSGGELFF. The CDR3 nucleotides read TGTGCCAGCAGTTACGGGGGTAGCGGCGGGGAGCTGTTTTTT.

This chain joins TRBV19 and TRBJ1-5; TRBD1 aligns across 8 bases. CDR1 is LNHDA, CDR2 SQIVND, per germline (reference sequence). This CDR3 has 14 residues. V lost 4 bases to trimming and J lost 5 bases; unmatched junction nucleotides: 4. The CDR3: CASSTTGGDQPQHF. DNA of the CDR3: TGTGCCAGTAGTACAACAGGGGGAGATCAGCCCCAGCATTTT.

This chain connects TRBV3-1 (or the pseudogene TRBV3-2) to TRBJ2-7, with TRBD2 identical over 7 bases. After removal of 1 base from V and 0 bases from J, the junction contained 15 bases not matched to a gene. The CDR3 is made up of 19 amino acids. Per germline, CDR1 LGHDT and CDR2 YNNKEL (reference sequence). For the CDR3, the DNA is TGTGCCAGCAGCCAAGTGGCCCCCGGGGGGAGGAGATTCTCCTACGAGCAGTACTTC. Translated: CASSQVAPGGRRFSYEQYF.

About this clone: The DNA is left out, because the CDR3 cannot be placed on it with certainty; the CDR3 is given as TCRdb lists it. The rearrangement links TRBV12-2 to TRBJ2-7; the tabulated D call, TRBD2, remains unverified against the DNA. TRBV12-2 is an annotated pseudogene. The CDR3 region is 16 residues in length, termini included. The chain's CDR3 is CASRLGFGSGIYEQYF.

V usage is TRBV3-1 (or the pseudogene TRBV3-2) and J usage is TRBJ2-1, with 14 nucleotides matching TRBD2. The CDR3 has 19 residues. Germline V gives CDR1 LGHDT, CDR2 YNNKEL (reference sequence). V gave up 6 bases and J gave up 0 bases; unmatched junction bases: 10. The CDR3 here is CASRPGTSGSRSSYNEQFF. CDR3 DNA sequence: TGTGCCAGCAGGCCCGGGACTAGCGGGAGTCGGAGCTCCTACAATGAGCAGTTCTTC.

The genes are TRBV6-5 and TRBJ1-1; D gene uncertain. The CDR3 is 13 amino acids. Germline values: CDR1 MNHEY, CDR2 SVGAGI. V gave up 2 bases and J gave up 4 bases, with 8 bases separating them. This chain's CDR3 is CASSYPPGTEAFF. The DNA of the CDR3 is TGTGCCAGCAGTTACCCCCCGGGCACTGAAGCTTTCTTT.

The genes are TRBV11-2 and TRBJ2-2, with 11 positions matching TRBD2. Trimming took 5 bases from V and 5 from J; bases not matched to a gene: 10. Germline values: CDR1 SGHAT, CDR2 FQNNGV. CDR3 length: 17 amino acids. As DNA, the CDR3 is TGTGCCAGCAGCCCTAGCAGGCTAGCGGGAGGTACCGGGGAGCTGTTTTTT. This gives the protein CASSPSRLAGGTGELFF.

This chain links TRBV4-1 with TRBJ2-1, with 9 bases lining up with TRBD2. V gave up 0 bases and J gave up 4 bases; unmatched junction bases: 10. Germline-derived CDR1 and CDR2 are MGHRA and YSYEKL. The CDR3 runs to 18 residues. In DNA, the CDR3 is TGCGCCAGCAGCCAAGAAGGTTCGGGACTAGCAGCTTACAATGAGCAGTTCTTC. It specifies CASSQEGSGLAAYNEQFF.

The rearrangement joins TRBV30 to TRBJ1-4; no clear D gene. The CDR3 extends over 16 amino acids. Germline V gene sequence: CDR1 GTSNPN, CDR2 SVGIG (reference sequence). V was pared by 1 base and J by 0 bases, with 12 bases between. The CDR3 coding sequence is TGTGCCTGGAGTGGAGGGAAACTAACAACTAATGAAAAACTGTTTTTT. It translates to CAWSGGKLTTNEKLFF.

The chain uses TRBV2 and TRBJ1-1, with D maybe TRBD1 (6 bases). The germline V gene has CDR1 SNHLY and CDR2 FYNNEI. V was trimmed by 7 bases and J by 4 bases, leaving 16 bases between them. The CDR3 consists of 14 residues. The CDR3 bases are TGTGCCAGCAAGGAGACAGGAGAAGTCACTGAAGCTTTCTTT. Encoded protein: CASKETGEVTEAFF.

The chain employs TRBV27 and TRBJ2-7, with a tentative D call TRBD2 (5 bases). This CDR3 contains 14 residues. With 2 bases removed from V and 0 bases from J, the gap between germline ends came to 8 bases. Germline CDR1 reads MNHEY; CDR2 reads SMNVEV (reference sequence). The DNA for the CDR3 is TGTGCCAGCAGTTTACCGGGGATCTCCTACGAGCAGTACTTC. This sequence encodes CASSLPGISYEQYF.

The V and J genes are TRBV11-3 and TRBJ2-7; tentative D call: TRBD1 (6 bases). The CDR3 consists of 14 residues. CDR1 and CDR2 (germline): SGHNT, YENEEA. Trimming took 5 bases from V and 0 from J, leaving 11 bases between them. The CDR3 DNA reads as TGTGCCAGCAGCACCGGACAGTTCTCCTACGAGCAGTACTTC. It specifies CASSTGQFSYEQYF. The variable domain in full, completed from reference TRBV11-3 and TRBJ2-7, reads EAGVVQSPRYKIIEKKQPVAFWCNPISGHNTLYWYLQNLGQGPELLIRYENEEAVDDSQLPKDRFSAERLKGVDSTLKIQPAELGDSAVYLCASSTGQFSYEQYFGPGTRLTVT.

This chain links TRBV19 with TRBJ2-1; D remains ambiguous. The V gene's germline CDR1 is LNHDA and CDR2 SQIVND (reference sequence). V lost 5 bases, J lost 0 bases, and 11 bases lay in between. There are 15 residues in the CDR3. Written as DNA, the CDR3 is TGTGCCAGTAGTGCCGCTAGTGACTCCTACAATGAGCAGTTCTTC. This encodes CASSAASDSYNEQFF.

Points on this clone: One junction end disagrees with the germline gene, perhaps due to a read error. In nucleotides, the CDR3 is TGTGCCAGCAGTGTATCAACGAGCTCCTACAATGAGCAGTTCTTC. Its translation: CASSVSTSSYNEQFF. This chain joins TRBV27 and TRBJ2-1; no firm D call. CDR3 length: 15 residues. Germline V CDR1 and CDR2: MNHEY, SMNVEV (reference sequence).

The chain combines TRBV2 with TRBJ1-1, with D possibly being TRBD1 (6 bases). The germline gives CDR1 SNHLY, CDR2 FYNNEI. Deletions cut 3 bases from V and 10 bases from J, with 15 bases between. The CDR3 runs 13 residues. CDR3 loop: CASSDAGEGTAFF. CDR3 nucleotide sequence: TGTGCCAGCAGTGATGCAGGGGAGGGCACAGCTTTCTTT.

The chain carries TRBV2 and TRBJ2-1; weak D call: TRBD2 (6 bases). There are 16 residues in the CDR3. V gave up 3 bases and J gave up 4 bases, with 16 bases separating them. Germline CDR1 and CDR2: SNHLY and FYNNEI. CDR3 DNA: TGTGCCAGCAGTGATATAGCGGACACAAAATACAATGAGCAGTTCTTC. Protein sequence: CASSDIADTKYNEQFF. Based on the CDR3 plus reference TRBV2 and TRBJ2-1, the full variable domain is EPEVTQTPSHQVTQMGQEVILRCVPISNHLYFYWYRQILGQKVEFLVSFYNNEISEKSEIFDDQFSVERPDGSNFTLKIRSTKLEDSAMYFCASSDIADTKYNEQFFGPGTRLTVL.

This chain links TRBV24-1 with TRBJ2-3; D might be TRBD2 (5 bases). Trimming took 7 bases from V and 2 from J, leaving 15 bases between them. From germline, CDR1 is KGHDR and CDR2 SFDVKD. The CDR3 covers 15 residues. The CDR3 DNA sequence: TGTGCCACCAGGAGGTCGGGATACTACACAGATACGCAGTATTTT. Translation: CATRRSGYYTDTQYF.

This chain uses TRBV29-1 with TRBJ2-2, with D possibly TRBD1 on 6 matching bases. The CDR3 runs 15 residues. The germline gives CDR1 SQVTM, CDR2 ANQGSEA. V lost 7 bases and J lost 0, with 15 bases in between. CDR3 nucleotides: TGCAGCGCCCGAGGGTCAGGGGCGAACACCGGGGAGCTGTTTTTT. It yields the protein CSARGSGANTGELFF.

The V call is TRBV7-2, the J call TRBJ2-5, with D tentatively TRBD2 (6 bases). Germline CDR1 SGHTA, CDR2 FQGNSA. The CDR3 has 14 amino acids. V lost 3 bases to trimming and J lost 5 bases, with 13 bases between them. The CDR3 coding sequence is TGTGCCAGCAGCTTCACCGTTAGCGGTGAGACCCAGTACTTC. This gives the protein CASSFTVSGETQYF.

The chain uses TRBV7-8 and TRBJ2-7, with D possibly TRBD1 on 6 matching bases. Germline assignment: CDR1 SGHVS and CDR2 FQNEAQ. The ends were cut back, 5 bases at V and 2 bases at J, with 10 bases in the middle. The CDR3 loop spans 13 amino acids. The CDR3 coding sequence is TGTGCCAGCAGCCCGGACAGCGCCTACGAGCAGTACTTC. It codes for CASSPDSAYEQYF.

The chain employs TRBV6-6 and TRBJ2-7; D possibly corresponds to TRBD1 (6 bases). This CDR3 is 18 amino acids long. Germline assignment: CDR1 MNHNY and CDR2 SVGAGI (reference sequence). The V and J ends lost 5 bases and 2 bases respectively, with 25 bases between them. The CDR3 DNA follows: TGTGCCAGCAGTCCTCTTCGATCTCGGACAGCTTCAACCTACGAGCAGTACTTC. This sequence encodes CASSPLRSRTASTYEQYF.